This T cell receptor (beta chain) was observed in a study of post-analysis software for immune sequencing data. The authors incorporated unique molecular identifiers into the TCR beta cDNA libraries. Each sample of 1 to 10 million input T cells yielded around 500,000 cDNA molecules, so each molecule approximated one T cell. TCRdb reanalysed the PCR reads using MiXCR and keeps one entry per CDR3 protein. The repertoire holds around 250,000 distinct CDR3 sequences, 36% seen once, with 4% to 5.5% in the top ten. Study-wide findings and caveats: TRBV5-6, TRBV5-1 and TRBV20-1 belonged to a set of roughly five TRBV segments that were more frequent in patients than controls. Significantly lower normalized Chao1 diversity was seen in multiple sclerosis patients than in controls.

Germline-derived CDR1 and CDR2 are DFQATT and SNEGSKA (reference sequence). V lost 6 bases, J lost 4 bases, and 12 bases stayed unmatched. The CDR3 consists of 15 residues. This clonotype was seen a single time. Its antigen is still unknown. The sequence was obtained from a girl aged 5-17 years with multiple sclerosis. The material sequenced was blood. The chain couples TRBV20-1 to TRBJ1-2; 9 bases are a match to TRBD1. The CDR3 coding sequence is TGCAGTGCGAGGGACAGGGCGGGGGTTGGCTATGGCTACACCTTC. This translates into CSARDRAGVGYGYTF.